Sequencing of this T cell receptor beta chain was carried out in a study of T cell repertoires in cytomegalovirus infection. Study-wide context: It can be stated that public TCR beta signatures indicated CMV infection as well as a matching HLA type.

This clonotype has ten or more counts. Its specificity is unknown. MiXCR was run by TCRdb on the reads, yielding one entry per CDR3 protein. The sample contains more than 400,000 distinct CDR3 sequences, around 27% of which appear only once. V was cut by 7 bases and J by 7 bases, with 17 bases left in between. From germline, CDR1 is SGHTA and CDR2 FQGNSA. This CDR3 is 15 amino acids long. Study results and caveats: Identification of carriers of CMV plus the relevant HLA was performed using cumulative public TCR beta family frequency. In two of eight donors, the top clonotype was HLA-C-restricted CMV-specific.

What was sequenced was PBMCs. This TCR came from a human donor in good health (CMV status not recorded). Some clones in this sample may be carry-over from other donors' samples. The rearrangement joins TRBV7-2 to TRBJ1-6, with D perhaps TRBD1 (6 bases). Written as DNA, the CDR3 is TGTGCCAGCACCAAACAGCGGGGGGCCAATTCACCCCTCCACTTT. Translation gives CASTKQRGANSPLHF.